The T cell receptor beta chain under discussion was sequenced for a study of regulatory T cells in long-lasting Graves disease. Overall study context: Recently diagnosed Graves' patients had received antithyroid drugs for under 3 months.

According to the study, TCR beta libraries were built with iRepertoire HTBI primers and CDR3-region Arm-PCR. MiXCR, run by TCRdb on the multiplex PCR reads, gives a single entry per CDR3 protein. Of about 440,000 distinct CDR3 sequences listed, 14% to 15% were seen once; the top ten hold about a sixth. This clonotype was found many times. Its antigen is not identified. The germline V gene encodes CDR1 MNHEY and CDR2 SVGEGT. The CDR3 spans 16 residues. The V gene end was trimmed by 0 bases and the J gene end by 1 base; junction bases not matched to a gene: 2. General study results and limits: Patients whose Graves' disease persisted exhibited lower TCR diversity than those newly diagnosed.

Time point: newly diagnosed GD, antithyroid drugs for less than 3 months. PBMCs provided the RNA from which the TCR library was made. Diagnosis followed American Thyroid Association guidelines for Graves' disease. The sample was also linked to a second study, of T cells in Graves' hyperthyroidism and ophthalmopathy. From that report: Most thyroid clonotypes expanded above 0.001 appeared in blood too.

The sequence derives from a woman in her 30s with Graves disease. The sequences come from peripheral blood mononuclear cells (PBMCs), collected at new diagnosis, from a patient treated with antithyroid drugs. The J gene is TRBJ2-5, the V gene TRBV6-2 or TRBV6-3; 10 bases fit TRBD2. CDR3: CASSYSGLAVQETQYF. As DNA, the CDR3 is TGTGCCAGCAGTTACTCCGGACTAGCGGTCCAAGAGACCCAGTACTTC.